Listed below are T cell receptor beta chains from one sample, sequenced in a study of blood T cell repertoires in COVID-19. Sequenced by immunoSEQ multiplex PCR; TCRdb stores in-frame clones only, minus some. The sample includes under 80,000 clones, 85% of them seen just once. The material sequenced was peripheral blood. These TCRs come from a man in his 70s with acute or convalescent COVID-19. Each CDR3 is given with its conserved first and last residue. A D gene is named only where the DNA matches it firmly. Part of the rows lack a size; the others show once, few, many or a class for expanded clones.

>NA|TRBV5-1|TRBJ2-1|TRBD2
CASSPQRGGFSSYNEQFF
TGCGCCAGCAGCCCCCAGCGGGGGGGTTTTAGCTCCTACAATGAGCAGTTCTTC
>NA|TRBV7-9|TRBJ2-3|NA
CASSPSGYTDTQYF
TGTGCCAGCAGCCCTTCGGGTTACACAGATACGCAGTATTTT
>NA|TRBV20-1|TRBJ2-1|NA
CSASTSKGEIYNEQFF
TGCAGTGCTAGTACAAGTAAGGGGGAGATCTACAATGAGCAGTTCTTC
>NA|TRBV27|TRBJ2-1|TRBD1
CASSSRQGAYEQFF
TGTGCCAGCAGTTCCAGACAGGGGGCATATGAGCAGTTCTTC
>NA|TRBV18|TRBJ1-5|NA
CASSPGGGNQPQHF
TGTGCCAGCTCACCGGGGGGGGGCAATCAGCCCCAGCATTTT
>NA|TRBV3-1/TRBV3-2|TRBJ1-3|TRBD1
CASSQETGTGKIYF
TGTGCCAGCAGCCAAGAAACCGGGACAGGGAAAATATATTTT
>NA|TRBV5-1|TRBJ1-4|TRBD1
CASSPTGANEKLFF
TGCGCCAGCAGCCCTACAGGGGCTAATGAAAAACTGTTTTTT
>NA|TRBV7-3|TRBJ2-5|NA
CASGAAGQTQYF
TGTGCCAGCGGGGCGGCGGGACAGACCCAGTACTTC
>NA|TRBV5-1|TRBJ1-5|NA
CASSLTTGFNQPQHF
TGCGCCAGCAGCTTGACGACGGGGTTCAATCAGCCCCAGCATTTT
>NA|TRBV6-5|TRBJ1-4|NA
CASIQRGLTNEKLFF
TGTGCCAGCATTCAAAGGGGGTTGACTAATGAAAAACTGTTTTTT
>NA|TRBV16|TRBJ2-6|NA
CASSQVSPGSGANVLTF
TGTGCCAGCAGCCAAGTCTCTCCGGGCTCTGGGGCCAACGTCCTGACTTTC
>NA|TRBV28|TRBJ1-2|NA
CASSKTSRSGGYTF
TGTGCCAGCAGTAAAACTTCCAGGTCTGGTGGCTACACCTTC
>NA|TRBV3-1/TRBV3-2|TRBJ1-6|TRBD1
CASSQDGDRGSYNSPLHF
TGTGCCAGCAGCCAAGATGGGGACAGGGGCTCCTATAATTCACCCCTCCACTTT
>NA|TRBV6-5|TRBJ1-2|NA
CASSYSTGARPYGYTF
TGTGCCAGCAGTTACTCGACTGGGGCAAGACCCTATGGCTACACCTTC
>NA|TRBV5-1|TRBJ2-3|TRBD2
CASSFLAGGPPDTQYF
TGCGCCAGCAGCTTCCTAGCGGGGGGGCCGCCAGATACGCAGTATTTT
>few|TRBV7-2|TRBJ1-6|NA
CASSLRGIGSPLHF
TGTGCCAGCAGCTTAAGGGGAATAGGGTCACCCCTCCACTTT
>NA|TRBV29-1|TRBJ2-7|NA
CSVFGTTLYEQYF
TGCAGCGTTTTCGGGACAACCCTTTACGAGCAGTACTTC
>once|TRBV18|TRBJ2-3|NA
CASSPGSTDTQYF
TGTGCCAGCTCACCAGGCAGCACAGATACGCAGTATTTT
>NA|TRBV2|TRBJ2-2|TRBD1
CASRPGTAYTGELFF
TGTGCCAGCAGGCCCGGGACAGCGTACACCGGGGAGCTGTTTTTT
>once|TRBV6-5|TRBJ2-6|NA
CASSRQISGANVLTF
TGTGCCAGCAGTCGACAGATCTCTGGGGCCAACGTCCTGACTTTC
>once|TRBV2|TRBJ1-4|NA
CASSLNGGGGEKLFF
TGTGCCAGCAGTCTCAATGGGGGGGGAGGAGAAAAACTGTTTTTT
>NA|TRBV10-3|TRBJ1-1|TRBD1
CAIKEPGQGMNTEAFF
TGTGCCATCAAAGAGCCAGGACAGGGGATGAACACTGAAGCTTTCTTT